The clone carrying this T cell receptor (beta chain) has a handful of counts. Sequencing was performed with immunoSEQ multiplex PCR; in TCRdb, only in-frame clones are kept and a portion is missing. The table shows 50,000 to 85,000 clones, with over 70% occurring only once. Germline V gives CDR1 SNHLY, CDR2 FYNNEI. The CDR3 has 16 residues. Trimming left V 2 bases short and J 0 bases short, with 12 bases between. These data originate in a study of PD-1 blockade in classical Hodgkin lymphoma. Study in general: Patients got intravenous nivolumab 3 mg/kg every 2 weeks.

Following autologous stem cell transplantation, relapse occurred in every patient, and exposure to brentuximab vedotin varied. The material was peripheral blood mononuclear cells (PBMCs), obtained before the second cycle of nivolumab. The sequence came from a human donor with classical Hodgkin lymphoma. The chain has TRBV2 and TRBJ2-3; no firm D call. Written as DNA, the CDR3 is TGTGCCAGCAGTGAACCTGGGATCTCTAGCACAGATACGCAGTATTTT. Its translation is CASSEPGISSTDTQYF.